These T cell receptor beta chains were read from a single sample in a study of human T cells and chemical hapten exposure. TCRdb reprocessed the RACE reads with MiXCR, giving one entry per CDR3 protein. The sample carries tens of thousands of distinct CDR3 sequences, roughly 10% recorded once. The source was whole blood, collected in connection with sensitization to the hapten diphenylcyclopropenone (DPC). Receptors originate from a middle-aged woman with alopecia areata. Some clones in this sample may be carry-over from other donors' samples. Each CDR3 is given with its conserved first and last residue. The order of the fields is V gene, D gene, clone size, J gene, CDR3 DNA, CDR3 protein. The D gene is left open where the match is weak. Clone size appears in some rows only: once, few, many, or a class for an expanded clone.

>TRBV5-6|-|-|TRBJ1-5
TGTGCCAGCAGCTTTAGGGGAAGCAATCAGCCCCAGCATTTT
CASSFRGSNQPQHF
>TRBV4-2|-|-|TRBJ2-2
TGTGCCAGCAGCCAAGGGGCCGCAGCCGGGGAGCTGTTTTTT
CASSQGAAAGELFF
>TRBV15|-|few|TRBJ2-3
TGTGCCACCAGCAGAGAGGCAGATACGCAGTATTTT
CATSREADTQYF
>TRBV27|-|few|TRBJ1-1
TGTGCCAGCAGTGCCACAGAAAACACTGAAGCTTTCTTT
CASSATENTEAFF
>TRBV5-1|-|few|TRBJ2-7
TGCGCCAGCAGCTTGCAGGGTCTCCACGAGCAGTACTTC
CASSLQGLHEQYF
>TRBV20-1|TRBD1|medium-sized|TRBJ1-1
TGCAGTGCGCGAAACCCGGGACAGGGGGCCACTGAAGCTTTCTTT
CSARNPGQGATEAFF
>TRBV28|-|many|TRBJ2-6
TGTGCCAGCAGTTTACGCCGTTCCTCTGGGGCCAACGTCCTGACTTTC
CASSLRRSSGANVLTF
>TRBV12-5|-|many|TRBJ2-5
TGTGCTAGTGGTCAGGGGACAGGCAGTAGGGGAGGGGAGACCCAGTACTTC
CASGQGTGSRGGETQYF
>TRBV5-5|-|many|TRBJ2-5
TGTGCCAGCAGCTTGGTGGCAGAGACCCAGTACTTC
CASSLVAETQYF
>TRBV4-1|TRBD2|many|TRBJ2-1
TGCGCCAGCAGCCAAATCGAGAGCGGGGGGGCCGTTGAGCAGTTCTTC
CASSQIESGGAVEQFF
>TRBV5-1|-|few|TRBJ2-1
TGCGCCAGCAGTTGGGGGAACTCCTACAATGAGCAGTTCTTC
CASSWGNSYNEQFF
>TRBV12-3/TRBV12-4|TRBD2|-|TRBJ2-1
TGTGCCAGCAACCTGGGGCGGGGGGCGGCTGTGAGAGGGGAGCAGTTCTTC
CASNLGRGAAVRGEQFF
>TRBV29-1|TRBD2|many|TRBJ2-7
TGCAGCGCCGAGCGGGGTAACGAGCAGTACTTC
CSAERGNEQYF
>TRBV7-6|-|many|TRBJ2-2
TGTGCCAGCAGCGGAGGGACGGGAACCGGGGAGCTGTTTTTT
CASSGGTGTGELFF
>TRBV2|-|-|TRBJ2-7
TGTGCCAGCAGGGGCAGTCTGACGGGATACGAGCAGTACTTC
CASRGSLTGYEQYF
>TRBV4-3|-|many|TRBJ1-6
TGCGCCAGCAGCCAAGATGCTGGCGGGGGTTACTATAATTCACCCCTCCACTTT
CASSQDAGGGYYNSPLHF
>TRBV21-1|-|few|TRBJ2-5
TGTGCCAGCAGGATGCTGATACAAGAGACCCAGTACTTC
CASRMLIQETQYF
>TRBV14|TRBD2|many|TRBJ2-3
TGTGCCAGCAGCCATCACACTCCGGGACTAGCAGATACGCAGTATTTT
CASSHHTPGLADTQYF
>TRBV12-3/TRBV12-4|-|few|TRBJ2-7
TGTGCCAGCAGTTTGGGGTTCGAGCAGTACTTC
CASSLGFEQYF
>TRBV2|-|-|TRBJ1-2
TGTGCCAGCACCGAGACAGTCATATATGGCTACACCTTC
CASTETVIYGYTF
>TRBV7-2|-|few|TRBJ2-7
TGTGCCAGCAGCCAGGGGACCGTCCGTCTTATCCACGAGCAGTACTTC
CASSQGTVRLIHEQYF
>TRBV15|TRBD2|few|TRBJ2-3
TGTGCCACCAGAAATGCGCCTAGCGGGGGCTCAGATACGCAGTATTTT
CATRNAPSGGSDTQYF
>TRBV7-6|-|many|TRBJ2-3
TGTGCCAGCAGCTTAATGATCACAGATACGCAGTATTTT
CASSLMITDTQYF
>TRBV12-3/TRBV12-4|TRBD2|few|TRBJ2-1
TGTGCCAGCAGTTCCGGGACTAGCGGCAGTAGCTCCTACAATGAGCAGTTCTTC
CASSSGTSGSSSYNEQFF
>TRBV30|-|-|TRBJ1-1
TGTGCCCGCGGACAGCCGAACACTGAAGCTTTCTTT
CARGQPNTEAFF
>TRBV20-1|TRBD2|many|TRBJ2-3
TGCAGTGCTAGAGCGGGGGGGCCGGACGATACGCAGTATTTT
CSARAGGPDDTQYF
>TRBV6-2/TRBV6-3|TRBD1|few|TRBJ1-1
TGTGCCAGCAAGACAGGGGGGAACACTGAAGCTTTCTTT
CASKTGGNTEAFF
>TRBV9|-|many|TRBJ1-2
TGTGCCAGCACCGCAGGGGACGGCTACACCTTC
CASTAGDGYTF
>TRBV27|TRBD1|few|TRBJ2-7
TGTGCCAGCAGTTTATTAAGTCTTGACAGGGATGGGGAGCAGTACTTC
CASSLLSLDRDGEQYF
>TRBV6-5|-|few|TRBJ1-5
TGTGCCAGCAGGGCAGGGAAGACGAGCAATCAGCCCCAGCATTTT
CASRAGKTSNQPQHF
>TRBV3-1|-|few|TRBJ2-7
TGTGCCAGCAGCCCCGCCGGGACGCGGGGAGGCTACGAGCAGTACTTC
CASSPAGTRGGYEQYF
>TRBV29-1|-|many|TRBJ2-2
TGCAGCGGGACGGACACCGGGGAGCTGTTTTTT
CSGTDTGELFF
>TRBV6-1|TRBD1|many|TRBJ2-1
TGTGCCAGCGAGCTGGACAGGGTAGGTGAGCAGTTCTTC
CASELDRVGEQFF
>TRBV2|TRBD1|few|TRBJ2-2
TGTGCCAGCAGTGAGCTACCGGGACAGGGGAATACCGGGGAGCTGTTTTTT
CASSELPGQGNTGELFF
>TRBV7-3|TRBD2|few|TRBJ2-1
TGTGCCAGCAGCTCCTCCCCCCCTGGACTAGGAGGATACAATGAGCAGTTCTTC
CASSSSPPGLGGYNEQFF
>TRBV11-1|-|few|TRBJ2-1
TGTGCCAGCAGCTTATTAAAGGAGAGCTCCTACAATGAGCAGTTCTTC
CASSLLKESSYNEQFF
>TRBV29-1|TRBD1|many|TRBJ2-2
TGCAGCGCTGCTCGGACAGGGGGCCTTACCGGGGAGCTGTTTTTT
CSAARTGGLTGELFF
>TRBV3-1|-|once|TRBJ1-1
TGTGCCAGCAGCCCCGGCGGGAGTGAAGCTTTCTTT
CASSPGGSEAFF
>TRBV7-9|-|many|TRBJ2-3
TGTGCCAGCAGCCACAGGGACGGCACAGATACGCAGTATTTT
CASSHRDGTDTQYF
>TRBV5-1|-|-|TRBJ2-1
TGCGCCAGCAGCTTGGGGGGGTTTATAGTAAACAATGAGCAGTTCTTC
CASSLGGFIVNNEQFF
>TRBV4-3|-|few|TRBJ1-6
TGCGCCAGCAGCCCTTCCCAGTCCAATTCACCCCTCCACTTT
CASSPSQSNSPLHF
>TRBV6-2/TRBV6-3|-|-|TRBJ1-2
TGTGCCAGCAGTTACGACGGCAACTATGGCTACACCTTC
CASSYDGNYGYTF
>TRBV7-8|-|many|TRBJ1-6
TGTGCCAGCAGGACCCGGGACCGCTCCTCCTATAATTCACCCCTCCACTTT
CASRTRDRSSYNSPLHF
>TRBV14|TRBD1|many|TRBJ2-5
TGTGCCAGCAGCCCGAAACCGACAGGGGAGACCCAGTACTTC
CASSPKPTGETQYF
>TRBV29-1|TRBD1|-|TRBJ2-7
TGCAGCGTTGTGGGGACAGGGGGCTCTTACGAGCAGTACTTC
CSVVGTGGSYEQYF
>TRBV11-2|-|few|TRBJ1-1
TGTGCCAGCAGCCCAGACGGCCGGAACACTGAAGCTTTCTTT
CASSPDGRNTEAFF